A single sample is the source of the 25 T cell receptor beta chains below, sequenced in a study of spatial heterogeneity in lung cancer. TCRdb re-derived calls from the 5' RACE reads in MiXCR, one entry per CDR3 protein. The repertoire holds about 14,000 distinct CDR3 sequences, with 10% to 13% as singletons. The time point is: sample taken at primary tumor resection. Material for sequencing was whole RNA from tumor, nontumor lung or frozen PBMC, left unsorted. Sample: PBMCs, taken at surgery. The receptors shown here come from a female donor with early-stage non-small cell lung cancer.

This clonotype was counted ten times or more. The chain uses TRBV5-1 and TRBJ2-7, with D unclear. Trimming took off 0 bases at V and 2 bases at J, with 9 bases between the two ends. Germline CDR1 and CDR2: SGHRS and YFSETQ. The CDR3 covers 14 residues. For the CDR3, the DNA is TGCGCCAGCAGCTTGGAGGGTAGGGCCTACGAGCAGTACTTC. It codes for CASSLEGRAYEQYF. Full variable domain (remainder filled in from reference TRBV5-1 and TRBJ2-7): KAGVTQTPRYLIKTRGQQVTLSCSPISGHRSVSWYQQTPGQGLQFLFEYFSETQRNKGNFPGRFSGRQFSNSRSEMNVSTLELGDSALYLCASSLEGRAYEQYFGPGTRLTVT.

This clonotype was counted ten times or more. V is TRBV30 and J is TRBJ2-7; 9 positions match TRBD1. CDR1 and CDR2 from the germline V gene are GTSNPN and SVGIG (reference sequence). J gave up 2 bases and V 3 bases, and 8 bases lay outside the gene matches. The CDR3 runs to 15 residues. The CDR3 here is CAWSRPGQGTYEQYF. CDR3 sequence (DNA): TGTGCCTGGAGCCGACCGGGACAGGGAACCTACGAGCAGTACTTC.

In this sample, this clonotype turned up many times. The V call is TRBV20-1, the J call TRBJ1-5; D perhaps matches TRBD1 (6 bases). V was cut by 0 bases and J by 6 bases, with 15 bases left in between. The CDR3 is 15 amino acids. The germline V gene encodes CDR1 DFQATT and CDR2 SNEGSKA (reference sequence). DNA for the CDR3: TGCAGTGCTAGAGATAAGGGACACCTAAGTCAGCCCCAGCATTTT. Protein product: CSARDKGHLSQPQHF.

This clonotype was recorded at least ten times. CDR3 coding DNA: TGTGCCAGCACGCAGGGATTCACAGCCAAAAACATTCAGTACTTC. This gives the protein CASTQGFTAKNIQYF. The V gene is TRBV28, the J gene TRBJ2-4; D might be TRBD1 (5 bases). The CDR3 contains 15 residues. Trimming left V 7 bases short and J 0 bases short, with 13 bases between. Germline-derived CDR1 and CDR2 are MDHEN and SYDVKM.

There are a few counts of this clonotype. This chain links TRBV4-2 with TRBJ2-3; 7 bases agree with TRBD2. CDR3 length: 16 amino acids. Germline trimming cut 0 bases from V and 2 bases from J; bases unmatched to any gene: 5. Germline V gene sequence: CDR1 LGHNA, CDR2 YNFKEQ. The CDR3 sequence is CASSQDKRGYTDTQYF. Here the CDR3 DNA reads TGTGCCAGCAGCCAAGATAAGCGGGGATACACAGATACGCAGTATTTT.

This clonotype was seen ten or more times. This chain uses TRBV14 with TRBJ1-6; D not certain. The germline gives CDR1 SGHDN, CDR2 FVKESK. The V gene lost 6 bases and the J gene lost 9 bases, with 12 bases spanning the gap. CDR3 length equals 13 residues. The CDR3: CASRLQSSSPLHF. CDR3 bases: TGTGCCAGCAGGCTTCAGTCTTCTTCACCCCTCCACTTT. Variable domain in full (rest from reference TRBV14 and TRBJ1-6): EAGVTQFPSHSVIEKGQTVTLRCDPISGHDNLYWYRRVMGKEIKFLLHFVKESKQDESGMPNNRFLAERTGGTYSTLKVQPAELEDSGVYFCASRLQSSSPLHFGNGTRLTVT.

This clonotype occurred a few times. V usage is TRBV2 and J usage is TRBJ1-4, with D tentatively TRBD1 (6 bases). The CDR3 length is 14 residues. Trimming shortened V by 6 bases and J by 1 base, and 9 bases separated the two germline ends. Germline assignment: CDR1 SNHLY and CDR2 FYNNEI. CDR3 loop: CASREQGTNEKLFF. CDR3 in DNA: TGTGCCAGCAGGGAACAGGGAACTAATGAAAAACTGTTTTTT.

J is TRBJ2-7 and V is TRBV9; TRBD2 agrees at 11 bases. V dropped 3 bases and J dropped 3; count of bases not matched to a gene: 5. Germline values: CDR1 SGDLS, CDR2 YYNGEE. The CDR3 is made up of 15 amino acids. Here the CDR3 DNA reads TGTGCCAGCAGCGAACTAGCGGGGGAGGACTACGAGCAGTACTTC. This translates into CASSELAGEDYEQYF.

This clonotype is medium-sized (0.01 to 0.1%) within its sample. The chain recombines TRBV10-3 with TRBJ1-5; D gene ambiguous. The CDR3 contains 13 residues. Germline V gene sequence: CDR1 ENHRY, CDR2 SYGVKD. The V end was cut by 4 bases, the J end by 5 bases, with 9 bases between. The DNA for the CDR3 is TGTGCCATCAGTGTTGGTTACGATCAGCCCCAGCATTTT. Translation: CAISVGYDQPQHF.

This clonotype was seen at least ten times. The J gene is TRBJ2-3, the V gene TRBV20-1, with 10 bases identical to TRBD2. Trimming removed 0 bases from V and 3 bases from J; junction bases left unmatched: 12. The CDR3 consists of 18 residues. CDR1 DFQATT and CDR2 SNEGSKA come from the germline V gene (reference sequence). CDR3 sequence: CSARDPAGGQPGTDTQYF. The CDR3 DNA follows: TGCAGTGCTAGAGATCCAGCGGGGGGGCAGCCCGGTACAGATACGCAGTATTTT.

This clonotype was detected a few times. The chain couples TRBV20-1 to TRBJ2-5, with no clear D. This CDR3 comprises 12 residues. Germline V gives CDR1 DFQATT, CDR2 SNEGSKA (reference sequence). V was trimmed by 3 bases and J by 5 bases, leaving 10 bases between them. The CDR3 DNA follows: TGCAGTGCTAGCCCAGGAAAGGAGACCCAGTACTTC. This codes for CSASPGKETQYF.

At least ten counts were recorded for this clonotype. The chain recombines TRBV20-1 with TRBJ2-3; D is perhaps TRBD2 (5 bases). Germline V gene sequence: CDR1 DFQATT, CDR2 SNEGSKA (reference sequence). V was pared by 3 bases and J by 5 bases, with 12 bases between. The CDR3 runs to 13 residues. The CDR3 coding sequence is TGCAGTGCTAGCGGGCTAGCTGGAGATACGCAGTATTTT. It yields the protein CSASGLAGDTQYF.

The sample holds a few counts of this clonotype. This chain uses TRBV12-3 or TRBV12-4 with TRBJ1-3; D not resolved. V lost 4 bases, J lost 4 bases, and 17 bases lay in between. The CDR3 has 16 residues. CDR3 bases: TGTGCCAGCAGTTACCGGATGAGGAGCGGCGGAAACACCATATATTTT. Translation: CASSYRMRSGGNTIYF.

Many counts were recorded for this clonotype. The gene calls are TRBV12-3 or TRBV12-4 and TRBJ1-1; D not resolved. Trimming cost V 2 bases and J 3 bases, with 7 bases left between them. The CDR3 covers 13 residues. The CDR3 sequence is CASSLKRHTEAFF. DNA for the CDR3: TGTGCCAGCAGTTTAAAGAGGCACACTGAAGCTTTCTTT.

The genes are TRBV20-1 and TRBJ1-1; no reliable D call. The ends were cut back, 0 bases at V and 5 bases at J, with 16 bases in the middle. Germline-derived CDR1 and CDR2 are DFQATT and SNEGSKA (reference sequence). The CDR3 has 15 amino acids. The CDR3 loop is CSARDIRAPGTEAFF. CDR3 DNA: TGCAGTGCTAGAGACATCCGGGCTCCGGGAACTGAAGCTTTCTTT.

This clonotype is categorized as medium-sized. The chain joins TRBV29-1 to TRBJ2-1; tentatively, D is TRBD1 (5 bases). The length of the CDR3 is 16 residues. Germline V CDR1 and CDR2: SQVTM, ANQGSEA. The ends were cut back, 1 base at V and 2 bases at J, with 15 bases in the middle. As DNA, the CDR3 is TGCAGCGTTGAAGGGGTGGCAGGGAAACCCTACAATGAGCAGTTCTTC. Translation gives CSVEGVAGKPYNEQFF.

This clonotype was observed a handful of times. The chain combines TRBV24-1 with TRBJ2-1; no clear D gene. The germline gives CDR1 KGHDR, CDR2 SFDVKD. CDR3 length: 13 amino acids. Trimming took 4 bases from V and 6 from J, leaving 9 bases between them. The CDR3 DNA is TGTGCCACCAGTGACCCCGGGCGCAATGAGCAGTTCTTC. Residues: CATSDPGRNEQFF.

This clonotype was detected ten times or more. This rearrangement joins TRBV20-1 to TRBJ2-3, with 12 bases that match TRBD2. This CDR3 region has 16 residues. Germline-derived CDR1 and CDR2 are DFQATT and SNEGSKA (reference sequence). V was clipped by 5 bases and J by 1 base; unmatched bases: 7. CDR3 DNA: TGCAGTGCTGTTATACTAGCGGGGGGTCGCACAGATACGCAGTATTTT. Translated, it gives CSAVILAGGRTDTQYF.

This clonotype was recorded many times. J is TRBJ2-3 and V is TRBV18; TRBD1 matches at 9 bases. The V gene's germline CDR1 is KGHSH and CDR2 LQKENI. This CDR3 is 14 amino acids long. With V trimmed by 4 bases and J by 1 base, 0 bases remained unmatched. The CDR3 spells CASSRDRGTDTQYF. In DNA, the CDR3 is TGTGCCAGCTCACGGGACAGGGGCACAGATACGCAGTATTTT.

Many counts were recorded for this clonotype. The chain is built from TRBV12-3 or TRBV12-4 and TRBJ2-7; D is ambiguous. The CDR3 length is 15 residues. V was cut by 7 bases and J by 0 bases, with 16 bases left in between. This CDR3 is CASTLGQASSYEQYF. The CDR3 DNA reads as TGTGCCAGCACCCTCGGGCAGGCCAGCTCCTACGAGCAGTACTTC.

The genes are TRBV30 and TRBJ1-1; tentatively, D is TRBD1 (5 bases). V was clipped by 3 bases and J by 0 bases, with 8 bases between them. The germline V gene has CDR1 GTSNPN and CDR2 SVGIG (reference sequence). CDR3 length: 13 amino acids. Here the CDR3 reads CAWRRQMNTEAFF. CDR3 sequence (DNA): TGTGCCTGGAGGAGACAGATGAACACTGAAGCTTTCTTT. The full variable domain, its missing parts supplied by reference TRBV30 and TRBJ1-1, is SQTIHQWPATLVQPVGSPLSLECTVEGTSNPNLYWYRQAAGRGLQLLFYSVGIGQISSEVPQNLSASRPQDRQFILSSKKLLLSDSGFYLCAWRRQMNTEAFFGQGTRLTVV.

This clonotype showed up many times. This chain uses TRBV28 with TRBJ2-3; 7 bases match TRBD2. This CDR3 spans 11 amino acids. Germline lookup yields CDR1 MDHEN and CDR2 SYDVKM. The CDR3 loop reads CSSGEADTQYF. The CDR3 DNA reads TGTTCAAGCGGGGAAGCAGATACGCAGTATTTT.

This clonotype rates as medium-sized. The chain employs TRBV20-1 and TRBJ1-5; weak D call: TRBD1 (5 bases). This CDR3 has 19 amino acids. V dropped 0 bases and J dropped 1 base, with 22 bases sitting between them. From germline, CDR1 is DFQATT and CDR2 SNEGSKA (reference sequence). CDR3 DNA sequence: TGCAGTGCTAGAGATAAGGGCAGGGTAGAGGGAAAGAGCAATCAGCCCCAGCATTTT. This sequence encodes CSARDKGRVEGKSNQPQHF.

This chain links TRBV7-9 with TRBJ1-1; 8 nucleotides line up with TRBD1. This CDR3 comprises 15 residues. The V gene's germline CDR1 is SEHNR and CDR2 FQNEAQ (reference sequence). The ends lost 3 bases at V and 4 bases at J; junction bases unmatched: 7. CDR3 amino acids: CASSFRDRFSTEAFF. CDR3 sequence (DNA): TGTGCCAGCAGCTTCCGGGACAGGTTTTCCACTGAAGCTTTCTTT.

This clonotype has ten or more counts. The chain employs TRBV20-1 and TRBJ2-3; possibly TRBD1 or TRBD2 for D (5 bases each). Trimming stripped 6 bases from V and 1 base from J, with 17 bases between. This CDR3 has 15 residues. Germline CDR1 DFQATT, CDR2 SNEGSKA (reference sequence). In nucleotides, the CDR3 is TGCAGTGCGGCCCGGGGCGCAGGTGGCACAGATACGCAGTATTTT. It is translated as CSAARGAGGTDTQYF.